The 22 T cell receptor beta chains presented below share a single source sample, sequenced in a study of T cells expressing NK-cell markers. No DNA is given; TCRdb re-called the 5' RACE reads and lists each CDR3 protein once. Listed are some 440,000 distinct CDR3 sequences; 1.4% falls within the top ten. The sequencing input was blood T cells: a sorted CD56 or NKG2C T cell subset, CD4+ or CD8+ T cells, or bulk PBMC T cells (not recorded which). The receptors originated from a woman in her fifties or sixties in good health.

The chain employs TRBV15 and TRBJ2-1; lacking DNA, the TRBD1 call made by TCRdb goes unchecked. The CDR3 consists of 18 residues. Germline values: CDR1 LNHNV, CDR2 YYDKDF (reference sequence). CDR3 loop: CATSRLSTRDSAYNEQFF.

The J gene is TRBJ2-3, the V gene TRBV9; TCRdb's D call, TRBD2, is unchecked because there is no DNA. This CDR3 region has 14 residues. CDR1 is SGDLS, CDR2 YYNGEE, per germline. CDR3 protein: CASSVGGVTDTQYF.

The chain uses TRBV5-5 and TRBJ1-5. Per the germline V gene, CDR1 is SGHKS and CDR2 is YYEKEE (reference sequence). The CDR3 contains 14 residues. CDR3 region: CASSRLHSNQPQHF.

The chain couples TRBV15 to TRBJ2-7; TCRdb's D call of TRBD2 is untestable without DNA. The germline V gene encodes CDR1 LNHNV and CDR2 YYDKDF (reference sequence). The CDR3 is made up of 14 amino acids. The CDR3 is CATSRIAGGREQYF.

The gene calls are TRBV11-3 and TRBJ2-5. This CDR3 comprises 14 residues. Germline V gene data show CDR1 as SGHNT and CDR2 as YENEEA. The CDR3 spells CASSTRRPEETQYF.

V usage is TRBV21-1 and J usage is TRBJ2-7; checking the TCRdb D call of TRBD1 is not possible without DNA. TRBV21-1 is reported as a pseudogene. The CDR3 consists of 16 residues. CDR3 region: CASSKVEGDNTYEQYF.

The chain joins TRBV20-1 to TRBJ2-5; the D gene TCRdb calls, TRBD2, cannot be checked with no DNA. The germline V gene encodes CDR1 DFQATT and CDR2 SNEGSKA (reference sequence). This CDR3 region has 17 residues. CDR3 loop: CSARGDPFGREWSTQYF.

The chain uses TRBV12-3 or TRBV12-4 and TRBJ2-3; there is no DNA to check the TCRdb D call of TRBD1. The CDR3 consists of 15 residues. The CDR3 region is CASSLRGTVTDTQYF.

The chain joins TRBV2 to TRBJ2-5; TCRdb outputs TRBD2, but without DNA this stays unchecked. From germline, CDR1 is SNHLY and CDR2 FYNNEI. The CDR3 is 14 residues long. CDR3 amino acids: CASKTSGMMETQYF.

The chain employs TRBV27 and TRBJ1-6. Germline V gene data show CDR1 as MNHEY and CDR2 as SMNVEV (reference sequence). This CDR3 has 15 residues. The CDR3 region is CASSALDGQNSPLHF.

The chain employs TRBV18 and TRBJ1-1. CDR1 and CDR2 (germline): KGHSH, LQKENI. The CDR3 extends over 15 amino acids. The CDR3 loop is CASSPWRPMNTEAFF.

The chain recombines TRBV2 with TRBJ1-2; TCRdb designates TRBD1, a call that cannot be tested without DNA. Germline V lookup: CDR1 SNHLY, CDR2 FYNNEI. The CDR3 sequence is 13 residues long. CDR3 sequence reads: CASSGGAGDGYTF.

V usage is TRBV7-2 and J usage is TRBJ2-7; there is no DNA to check the TCRdb D call of TRBD1. The CDR3 length is 14 residues. In germline, CDR1 is SGHTA, CDR2 FQGNSA. CDR3 loop: CASSLGQRPYEQYF.

The chain combines TRBV6-2 or TRBV6-3 with TRBJ2-1; the D call from TCRdb, TRBD1, cannot be confirmed without DNA. CDR1 and CDR2 (germline): MNHEY, SVGEGT. This CDR3 is 14 amino acids long. CDR3 loop: CASSERGRGNEQFF.

V and J are TRBV27 and TRBJ2-2; the TCRdb D gene call, TRBD1, has no DNA to confirm it. The CDR3 extends over 13 amino acids. CDR1 is MNHEY and CDR2 is SMNVEV in the germline V gene (reference sequence). This chain's CDR3 is CASSLSGRTELFF.

The chain uses TRBV12-3 or TRBV12-4 and TRBJ1-1; the TRBD1 assignment by TCRdb is unverifiable without DNA. This CDR3 spans 11 amino acids. This CDR3 reads CASRDWAEAFF.

This chain joins TRBV25-1 and TRBJ2-7; TCRdb gives TRBD2 as the D gene, but with no DNA this cannot be confirmed. Looked up from germline, CDR1 is MGHDK and CDR2 is SYGVNS. The CDR3 spans 15 residues. The CDR3 protein is CASSAPLDSSYEQYF.

The V and J genes are TRBV18 and TRBJ1-5; TCRdb's D call of TRBD1 is untestable without DNA. This CDR3 is 14 amino acids long. Germline V lookup: CDR1 KGHSH, CDR2 LQKENI. The CDR3 sequence is CASRQGSGNQPQHF.

The chain recombines TRBV7-2 with TRBJ1-5; TCRdb selects TRBD1, and the lack of DNA leaves this call unchecked. The germline gives CDR1 SGHTA, CDR2 FQGNSA. The CDR3 sequence is 15 residues long. CDR3 in amino acids: CASSTRTGAREPQHF. The full variable domain, its missing parts supplied by reference TRBV7-2 and TRBJ1-5, is GAGVSQSPSNKVTEKGKDVELRCDPISGHTALYWYRQSLGQGLEFLIYFQGNSAPDKSGLPSDRFSAERTGGSVSTLTIQRTQQEDSAVYLCASSTRTGAREPQHFGDGTRLSIL.

This chain connects TRBV6-2 or TRBV6-3 to TRBJ2-2; checking the TCRdb D call of TRBD1 is not possible without DNA. This CDR3 contains 16 residues. Germline V gives CDR1 MNHEY, CDR2 SVGEGT. The CDR3 here is CASSDPKGAHTGELFF.

The chain links TRBV29-1 to TRBJ2-1; the TRBD2 assignment by TCRdb is unverifiable without DNA. Per the germline V gene, CDR1 is SQVTM and CDR2 is ANQGSEA. The CDR3 extends over 12 amino acids. CDR3 sequence: CSSYGGGGEQFF.

The chain couples TRBV27 to TRBJ2-1; the D gene TCRdb calls, TRBD1, cannot be checked with no DNA. The germline CDR1 and CDR2 sequences are MNHEY and SMNVEV (reference sequence). CDR3 size: 11 residues. The CDR3 sequence: CASSLLGQAFF.